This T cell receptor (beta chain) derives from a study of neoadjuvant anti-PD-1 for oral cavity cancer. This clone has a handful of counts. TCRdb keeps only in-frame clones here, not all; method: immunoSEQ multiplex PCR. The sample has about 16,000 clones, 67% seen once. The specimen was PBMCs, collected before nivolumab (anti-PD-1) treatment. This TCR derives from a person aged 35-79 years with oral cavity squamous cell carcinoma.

CDR3 in DNA: TGTGCCAGCAGTGACTGGCGGGGGACTAACTATGGCTACACCTTC. Its translation is CASSDWRGTNYGYTF. The V gene is TRBV2, the J gene TRBJ1-2; the D gene is possibly TRBD1 (5 bases). This CDR3 region has 15 residues. Germline loops: CDR1 SNHLY, CDR2 FYNNEI. Trimming took 3 bases from V and 0 from J, leaving 11 bases between them. The whole variable domain, filled in from reference TRBV2 and TRBJ1-2, reads EPEVTQTPSHQVTQMGQEVILRCVPISNHLYFYWYRQILGQKVEFLVSFYNNEISEKSEIFDDQFSVERPDGSNFTLKIRSTKLEDSAMYFCASSDWRGTNYGYTFGSGTRLTVV.